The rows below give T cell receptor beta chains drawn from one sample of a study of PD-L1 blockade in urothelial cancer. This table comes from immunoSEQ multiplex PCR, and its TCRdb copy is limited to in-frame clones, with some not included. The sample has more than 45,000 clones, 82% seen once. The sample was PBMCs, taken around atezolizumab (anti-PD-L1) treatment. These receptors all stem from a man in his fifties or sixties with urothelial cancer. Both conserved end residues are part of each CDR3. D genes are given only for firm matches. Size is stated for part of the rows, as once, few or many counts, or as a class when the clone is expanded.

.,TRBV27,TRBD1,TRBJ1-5,TGTGCCAGCAGTTTCTACAGGGGAAACAATCAGCCCCAGCATTTT,CASSFYRGNNQPQHF
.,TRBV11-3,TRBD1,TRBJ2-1,TGTGCCAGCAGCACGCGGACAGGGGGGACCTACAATGAGCAGTTCTTC,CASSTRTGGTYNEQFF
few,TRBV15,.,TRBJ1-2,TGTGCCACCAGCAGAGAGAAGGGACTGCGTTATGGCTACACCTTC,CATSREKGLRYGYTF
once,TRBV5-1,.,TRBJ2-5,TGCGCCAGCAGCTTACAGGGCCAGATCCAAGAGACCCAGTACTTC,CASSLQGQIQETQYF
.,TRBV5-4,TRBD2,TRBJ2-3,TGTGCCAGCAGCTCAGCGGGAGTGGGTGGTGCAGATACGCAGTATTTT,CASSSAGVGGADTQYF
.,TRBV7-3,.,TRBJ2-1,TGTGCCAGCAGCTTAATGGGAGAACCCTACAATGAGCAGTTCTTC,CASSLMGEPYNEQFF
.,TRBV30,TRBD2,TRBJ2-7,TGTGCCTGGAGTACTCGGACTAGCGTAACCTACGAGCAGTACTTC,CAWSTRTSVTYEQYF
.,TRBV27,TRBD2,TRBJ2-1,TGTGCCAGCAGTTTATCAACTAGCGGCCTGGGGCAGTTCTTC,CASSLSTSGLGQFF
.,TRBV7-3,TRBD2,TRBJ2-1,TGTGCCAGCAGCCCCCGGACTAGCGGGGGGGAGTTCTTC,CASSPRTSGGEFF
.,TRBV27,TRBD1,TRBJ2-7,TGTGCCAGCAGTACTCCGGGACAGGGGTCTTCCTACGAGCAGTACTTC,CASSTPGQGSSYEQYF
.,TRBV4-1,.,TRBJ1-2,TGCGCCAGCAGCCAAGGTGGGCGGATGCGCAGGGAGGACTATGGCTACACCTTC,CASSQGGRMRREDYGYTF
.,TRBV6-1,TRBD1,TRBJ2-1,TGTGCCAGCAGGGGTGGACAGGGGTTGTCGGGGGAGCAGTTCTTC,CASRGGQGLSGEQFF
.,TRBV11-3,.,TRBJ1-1,TGTGCCAGCAGCTTATACACGGGGTCATCTGAAGCTTTCTTT,CASSLYTGSSEAFF
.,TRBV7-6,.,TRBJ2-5,TGTGCCAGCAGCTTGGGGGGCGGGGGCCAAGAGACCCAGTACTTC,CASSLGGGGQETQYF
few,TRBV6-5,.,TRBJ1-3,TGTGCCAGCAAAGTGGGGGCCTCTGGAAACACCATATATTTT,CASKVGASGNTIYF
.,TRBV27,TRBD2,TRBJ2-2,TGTGCCAGCAGTCTGACTAGCGGCGCGAACACCGGGGAGCTGTTTTTT,CASSLTSGANTGELFF
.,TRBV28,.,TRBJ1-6,TGTGCCAGCAGTACTGGTGGGCGTTCACCCCTCCACTTT,CASSTGGRSPLHF
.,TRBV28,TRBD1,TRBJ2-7,TGTGCCAGCACCCGGGCCGGGACAGTAACCTACGAGCAGTACTTC,CASTRAGTVTYEQYF
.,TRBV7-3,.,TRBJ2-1,TGTGCCAGCAGCCTAAATTGGCAGACTTCCTACAATGAGCAGTTCTTC,CASSLNWQTSYNEQFF
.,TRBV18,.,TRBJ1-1,TGTGCCAGCTCACAATCGGCCCGGGATAACACTGAAGCTTTCTTT,CASSQSARDNTEAFF
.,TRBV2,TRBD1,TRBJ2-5,TGTGCCAGCAGTGCTGAACAGGGGAGAGGGGAGACCCAGTACTTC,CASSAEQGRGETQYF
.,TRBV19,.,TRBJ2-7,TGTGCCAGCAATGGGCAGGGCGCGCACGAGCAGTACTTC,CASNGQGAHEQYF
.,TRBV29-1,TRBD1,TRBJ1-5,TGCAGCGTTTTGGGACAGGAGGGCAATCAGCCCCAGCATTTT,CSVLGQEGNQPQHF
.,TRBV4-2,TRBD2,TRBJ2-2,TGTGCCAGCAGCCAAAACAGCGGGGGGAACACCGGGGAGCTGTTTTTT,CASSQNSGGNTGELFF
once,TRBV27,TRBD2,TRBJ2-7,TGTGCCAGCAGGGGACTAGCGGCCTACGAGCAGTACTTC,CASRGLAAYEQYF
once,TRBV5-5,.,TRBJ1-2,TGTGCCAGCAGCCTATTAGGGAGGGACCTCGGCTACACCTTC,CASSLLGRDLGYTF
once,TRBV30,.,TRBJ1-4,TGTGCCGGGGAGGTCGCGCGGGGTGAAAAACTGTTTTTT,CAGEVARGEKLFF
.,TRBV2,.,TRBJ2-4,TGTGCCAGCAATCGAGCCAAAAACATTCAGTACTTC,CASNRAKNIQYF
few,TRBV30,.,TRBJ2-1,TGTGCCTGGGGGGGCGGAAGCTCCTACAATGAGCAGTTCTTC,CAWGGGSSYNEQFF
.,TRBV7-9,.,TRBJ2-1,TGTGCCAGCAGCTTACTTACAGACCCCAATGAGCAGTTCTTC,CASSLLTDPNEQFF
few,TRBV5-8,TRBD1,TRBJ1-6,TGTGCCAGCAGCTTGGCGCCAGGGGGAACACCCCTCCACTTT,CASSLAPGGTPLHF
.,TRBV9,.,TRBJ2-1,TGTGCCAGCAGCCGAACGACTAGGAACAATGAGCAGTTCTTC,CASSRTTRNNEQFF
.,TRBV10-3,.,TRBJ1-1,TGTGCCATCAGACGAGACATGAACACTGAAGCTTTCTTT,CAIRRDMNTEAFF
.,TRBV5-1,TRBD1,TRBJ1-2,TGCGCCAGCAGCTTGGAGGGGACAGCGGCTAACTATGGCTACACCTTC,CASSLEGTAANYGYTF
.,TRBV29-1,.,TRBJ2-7,TGCAGCGTTGGCCTGGTCGGGAGTCTATCCTACGAGCAGTACTTC,CSVGLVGSLSYEQYF
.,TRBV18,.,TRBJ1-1,TGTGCCAGCTCAAACGGGAGGGGAGAGAACACTGAAGCTTTCTTT,CASSNGRGENTEAFF
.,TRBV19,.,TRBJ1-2,TGTGCCAGTAGTATATCAGGGGACCTAAATGGCTACACCTTC,CASSISGDLNGYTF
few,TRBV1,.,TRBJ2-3,TGCACCAGCAGCCAAGATCTGGATAGCGGGAGATCAGATACGCAGTATTTT,CTSSQDLDSGRSDTQYF
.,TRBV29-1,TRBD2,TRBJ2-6,TGCAGCGTTGAAGGGTTGGGAGGGCTCTCTGGGGCCAACGTCCTGACTTTC,CSVEGLGGLSGANVLTF
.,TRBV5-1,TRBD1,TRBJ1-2,TGCGCCAGCAGCTGGGGACAGGGCTATTATGGCTACACCTTC,CASSWGQGYYGYTF
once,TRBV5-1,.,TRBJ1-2,TGCGCCAGCAGCTTGGGGTCAGTCGCCGGGGGCTATGGCTACACCTTC,CASSLGSVAGGYGYTF
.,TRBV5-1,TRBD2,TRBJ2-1,TGCGCCAGCAGCCCCGGGACTAGCGGCTTTGAGCAGTTCTTC,CASSPGTSGFEQFF
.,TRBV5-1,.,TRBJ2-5,TGCGCCAGCAGCTTGGAAGCCCATCAAGAGACCCAGTACTTC,CASSLEAHQETQYF
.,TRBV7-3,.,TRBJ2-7,TGTGCCAGCAGCGGCGGCCCAGGGAAAGCCTACGAGCAGTACTTC,CASSGGPGKAYEQYF
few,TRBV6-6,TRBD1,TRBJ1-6,TGTGCCAGCACCAAACAGGGGGCGACCCTTCCCCTCCACTTT,CASTKQGATLPLHF
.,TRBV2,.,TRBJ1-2,TGTGCCAGCGAGGTCAACAGGGAAGGGGACTATGGCTACACCTTC,CASEVNREGDYGYTF
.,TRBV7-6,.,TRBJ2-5,TGTGCCAGCAGCGCCTTGCGGGGCCAGGGAGAGACCCAGTACTTC,CASSALRGQGETQYF
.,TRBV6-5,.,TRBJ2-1,TGTGCCAGCACAGTCTCCTACAATGAGCAGTTCTTC,CASTVSYNEQFF
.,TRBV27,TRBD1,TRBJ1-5,TGTGCCAGCAGTCCCGACAGGGACCTTGGCAATCAGCCCCAGCATTTT,CASSPDRDLGNQPQHF
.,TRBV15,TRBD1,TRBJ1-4,TGTGCCACCAGCCCCGGGACAGGGGGTGAAAAACTGTTTTTT,CATSPGTGGEKLFF
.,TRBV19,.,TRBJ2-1,TGTGCCAGTAGTATGGGGGGACGGAATGAGCAGTTCTTC,CASSMGGRNEQFF
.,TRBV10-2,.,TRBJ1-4,TGCGCCAGCAGACATGACAGAGACGGTGAAAAACTGTTTTTT,CASRHDRDGEKLFF
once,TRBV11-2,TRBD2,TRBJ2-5,TGTGCCAGCAGCCTAACTAGCGGGGGGGCCGCAGAGACCCAGTACTTC,CASSLTSGGAAETQYF
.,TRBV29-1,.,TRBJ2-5,TGCAGCGTTGATTCAGGGTTGGAGACCCAGTACTTC,CSVDSGLETQYF